Reported below is one T cell receptor beta chain. This clone has a single count. Its target antigen remains unknown. Qualities for individual bases were not recorded, and no much larger clone is one base off. The trial excluded patients who had a history of autoimmune disease or were on systemic immunosuppression. In every dose cohort, peripheral blood was drawn for TCR sequencing at baseline, cycle 4 day 1, and cycle 7 day 1. Samples came from an open-label, multicenter, first-in-human phase I dose-escalation trial of ivuxolimab. Adults with locally advanced or metastatic head and neck squamous cell, hepatocellular, melanoma or renal cell carcinoma were enrolled in the trial. Before TCR sequencing, CD4+ T cells and CD8+ T cells were sorted from peripheral blood as separate populations. To sequence the TCRbeta CDR3 region, genomic DNA was isolated from the sorted cells. The immunoSEQ Assay was used to sequence the TCRbeta CDR3 regions. TCRdb provides this immuneACCESS table in a form limited to in-frame rearrangements. Some clones are lacking; in checked studies, under half of them reflect an unresolved V gene, and why the rest are absent is not known. The sample has 55,000 to 75,000 clones on record, about 82% of them singletons. Clones ranked in the top ten supply roughly a tenth of the sample.

This entry comes from a study of OX40 agonist ivuxolimab in advanced cancers. In the study overall: Ivuxolimab, which targeted the costimulatory receptor OX40 (CD134), was an agonistic, fully human IgG2 monoclonal antibody. Intravenous ivuxolimab was administered to patients every 2 weeks at six dose levels: 0.01, 0.1, 0.3, 1.5, 3 and 10 mg/kg. Of the roughly 51 patients in dose escalation, about 20 had hepatocellular carcinoma, around 15 had melanoma, 9 had renal cell carcinoma and 9 had head and neck cancer. A male proportion of almost 85% and a mean age of approximately 55 years, ranging from about 20 to 80, were recorded for the dose-escalation cohort. Patients were allowed to have had prior anti-PD-1, anti-PD-L1 or anti-CTLA-4 therapy, and less than 45% of the dose-escalation patients had previously received checkpoint inhibitors. Partial responses occurred in three dose-escalation patients, of whom one had hepatocellular carcinoma and two had cutaneous melanoma. Peripheral TCRbeta sequencing aimed to test whether ivuxolimab altered TCR sequence diversity and caused clonal T-cell expansion. The monotherapy dose-escalation portion (N ≈ 52 patients) of the phase I ivuxolimab trial is reported in the paper.

Results the study describes overall, beyond this receptor: At doses of 0.1 to 3.0 mg/kg, clonal expansion of both CD4+ and CD8+ T cells in blood was seen between baseline and week 6. Antigen specificity was not determined for the clonally expanded peripheral T cells. In the 0.1-3.0 mg/kg groups, partial responders had among the lowest normalized peripheral clonal expansion, particularly in CD8+ T cells. Low levels of normalized T-cell clonal expansion were also seen in some patients who did not respond. After ivuxolimab, more expanded clones were found on average in CD8+ T cells than in CD4+ T cells.

The CDR3 covers 13 residues, taking in both the cysteine and the phenylalanine. The retained sequence is limited to the CDR3, 39 bases, with the frame set at the first base. The input for sequencing was CD4+ or CD8+ T cells sorted from blood, taken in a trial of the OX40 agonist ivuxolimab. The chain couples TRBV21-1 to TRBJ2-5; the DNA was not used to check the table's D call, TRBD2. TRBV21-1 is a documented pseudogene. This receptor was obtained from an adult with an advanced solid tumor such as melanoma, head and neck, liver or kidney cancer. The DNA is as follows: TGTGCCAGCAGCAACCAGCCGAGGGAGACCCAGTACTTC. Protein translation: CASSNQPRETQYF.